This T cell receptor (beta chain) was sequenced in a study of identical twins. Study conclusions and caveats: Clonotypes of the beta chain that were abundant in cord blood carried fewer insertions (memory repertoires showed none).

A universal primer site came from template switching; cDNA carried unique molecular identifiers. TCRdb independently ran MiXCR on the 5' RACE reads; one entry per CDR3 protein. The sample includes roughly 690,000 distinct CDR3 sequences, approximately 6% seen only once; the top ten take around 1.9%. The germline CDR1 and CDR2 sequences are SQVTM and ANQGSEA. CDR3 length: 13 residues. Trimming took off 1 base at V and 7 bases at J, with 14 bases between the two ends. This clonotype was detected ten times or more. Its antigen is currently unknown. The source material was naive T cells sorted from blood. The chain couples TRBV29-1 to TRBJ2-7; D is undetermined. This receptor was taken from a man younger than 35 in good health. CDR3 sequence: CSVEGVVVREQYF. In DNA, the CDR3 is TGCAGCGTTGAAGGCGTCGTCGTACGGGAGCAGTACTTC.